The 20 T cell receptor beta chains presented below share a single source sample, sequenced in a study of T cell repertoires in ileal Crohn's disease (dated by TCRdb to the late 2010s). The time point label on this specimen signifies: proximal margin of the surgical specimen (macroscopically non-inflamed). Receptor libraries were prepared by the immunoSEQ multiplex PCR assay. TCRdb took over this immuneACCESS table, retaining in-frame rearrangements with V and J assigned. Such tables are incomplete; in checked studies, under half of the missing clones stem from an unresolved V gene, and the remainder is unexplained. The sample profile shows 5,700 or so clones; around three quarters of them were found once. Jointly, the top ten make up approximately 6.9% of the sample. Sequencing input: ileal tissue. The receptors shown here come from an adult with Crohn's disease.

A single count supports this clone. The chain couples TRBV7-7 to TRBJ2-2, with a tentative D call TRBD2 (7 bases). Per the germline V gene, CDR1 is SSHAT and CDR2 is FNYEAQ (reference sequence). The CDR3 contains 12 residues. The DNA for the CDR3 is TGTGCTGGGAGGGGGAGTTCTGGGGAGCTGTTTTTT. This sequence encodes CAGRGSSGELFF.

This clone was detected only a few times. This chain connects TRBV6-6 to TRBJ2-7, with a tentative D call TRBD2 (5 bases). V shed 6 bases and J shed 5 bases, with 8 bases lying between them. Germline loops: CDR1 MNHNY, CDR2 SVGAGI (reference sequence). There are 11 residues in the CDR3. The CDR3 sequence: CASREADEQYF. In DNA form, the CDR3 reads TGTGCCAGCAGGGAGGCGGACGAGCAGTACTTC.

This chain uses TRBV19 with TRBJ2-5; D is tentatively TRBD1 or TRBD2 (5 bases each). The CDR3 is 15 residues long. Germline lookup yields CDR1 LNHDA and CDR2 SQIVND (reference sequence). V was clipped by 3 bases and J by 1 base, with 12 bases between them. DNA of the CDR3: TGTGCCAGTAGTATCGGGGCTACCCTCCAAGAGACCCAGTACTTC. Translation gives CASSIGATLQETQYF.

This chain connects TRBV19 to TRBJ1-2, with TRBD1 matching 8 bases. After removal of 5 bases from V and 6 bases from J, the junction contained 11 bases not matched to a gene. The CDR3 totals 15 residues. Germline CDR1 and CDR2: LNHDA and SQIVND (reference sequence). The CDR3 sequence is CASSLGQGAANGYTF. The DNA for the CDR3 is TGTGCCAGTAGTCTCGGACAGGGAGCCGCTAATGGCTACACCTTC.

This clone was picked up a small number of times. The chain combines TRBV7-9 with TRBJ1-1; a possible D gene is TRBD1 (5 bases). V was cut by 5 bases and J by 11 bases, with 15 bases left in between. The germline V gene has CDR1 SEHNR and CDR2 FQNEAQ (reference sequence). The CDR3 consists of 12 residues. As DNA, the CDR3 is TGTGCCAGCAGCCCTTGGGCAGGGAGGGCTTTCTTT. It is translated as CASSPWAGRAFF.

J is TRBJ2-5 and V is TRBV6-1; 12 bases fit TRBD2. CDR1 MNHNS and CDR2 SASEGT come from the germline V gene. V trimming: 2 bases; J trimming: 4 bases; junction bases outside the gene matches: 2. This CDR3 is built from 15 residues. CDR3 sequence reads: CASSELAGGPETQYF. The CDR3, as DNA: TGTGCCAGCAGTGAACTAGCGGGGGGGCCAGAGACCCAGTACTTC.

This clone appeared a single time. The CDR3: CASRTAGGGGGTEAFF. CDR3 sequence (DNA): TGTGCCAGCAGGACGGCGGGGGGCGGCGGCGGGACTGAAGCTTTCTTT. This sequence joins TRBV28 and TRBJ1-1, with a tentative D call TRBD1 (6 bases). This CDR3 comprises 16 residues. Germline V gene sequence: CDR1 MDHEN, CDR2 SYDVKM. V was clipped by 6 bases and J by 5 bases, with 22 bases between them.

The chain uses TRBV11-3 and TRBJ1-1, with TRBD1 matching 7 bases. The J segment lost 0 bases and the V segment lost 6 bases, leaving 4 bases of the junction unmatched. Germline CDR1 SGHNT, CDR2 YENEEA. The CDR3 spans 14 residues. The CDR3 region is CASSTGAVNTEAFF. The CDR3 DNA follows: TGTGCCAGCAGTACAGGGGCGGTGAACACTGAAGCTTTCTTT.

Here the CDR3 reads CASTGIGPQYEQYF. The CDR3 bases are TGCGCCAGCACAGGTATAGGACCGCAATACGAGCAGTACTTC. The chain recombines TRBV10-1 with TRBJ2-7; no reliable D call. The length of the CDR3 is 14 residues. Germline-derived CDR1 and CDR2 are WNHNN and SYGVQD (reference sequence). V shed 7 bases and J shed 4 bases, with 17 bases lying between them.

The CDR3 region is CATKTGGTYEQYF. For the CDR3, the DNA is TGTGCCACCAAAACAGGGGGGACTTACGAGCAGTACTTC. The gene calls are TRBV28 and TRBJ2-7; 8 nucleotides match TRBD1. J was trimmed by 4 bases and V by 10 bases; bases with no gene match: 9. Germline values: CDR1 MDHEN, CDR2 SYDVKM. The CDR3 extends over 13 amino acids.

This chain connects TRBV15 to TRBJ1-1; the D gene is possibly TRBD1 (5 bases). The CDR3 length is 14 residues. Germline V gene data show CDR1 as LNHNV and CDR2 as YYDKDF (reference sequence). V lost 1 base, J lost 2 bases, and 8 bases lay in between. The DNA of the CDR3 is TGTGCCACCAGCAGAGGGGGGGGTAACACTGAAGCTTTCTTT. The encoded protein is CATSRGGGNTEAFF.

This chain links TRBV6-5 with TRBJ2-7; maybe TRBD2 (5 bases). Between the trimmed V and J ends, which lost 2 bases and 3 bases, there was a span of 11 bases. This CDR3 comprises 14 residues. Germline V gives CDR1 MNHEY, CDR2 SVGAGI. The CDR3 sequence is CASSYARTGYEQYF. The CDR3 bases are TGTGCCAGCAGTTACGCTCGGACTGGCTACGAGCAGTACTTC.

The chain employs TRBV28 and TRBJ2-1; 10 positions agree with TRBD2. V lost 6 bases to trimming and J lost 1 base; unmatched junction nucleotides: 6. CDR1 and CDR2 from the germline V gene are MDHEN and SYDVKM. The CDR3 sequence is 16 residues long. This CDR3 is CASRPGAGGSYNEQFF. CDR3 DNA sequence: TGTGCCAGCAGACCGGGAGCGGGAGGGTCCTACAATGAGCAGTTCTTC. Complete variable domain (other parts from reference TRBV28 and TRBJ2-1): DVKVTQSSRYLVKRTGEKVFLECVQDMDHENMFWYRQDPGLGLRLIYFSYDVKMKEKGDIPEGYSVSREKKERFSLILESASTNQTSMYLCASRPGAGGSYNEQFFGPGTRLTVL.

The J gene is TRBJ2-7, the V gene TRBV28; TRBD1 is a possible D gene (6 bases). Germline CDR1 MDHEN, CDR2 SYDVKM. The CDR3 runs 13 residues. V was clipped by 10 bases and J by 2 bases, with 15 bases between them. The CDR3 loop reads CATKTGGAYEQYF. In nucleotides, the CDR3 is TGTGCCACAAAGACAGGTGGGGCCTACGAGCAGTACTTC.

The rearrangement uses TRBV7-9 and TRBJ1-5, with unresolved D. Germline lookup yields CDR1 SEHNR and CDR2 FQNEAQ (reference sequence). There are 14 residues in the CDR3. The V end lost 0 bases, the J end lost 5 bases, and 8 bases lay between the germline ends. This CDR3 reads CASSLALADQPQHF. In DNA, the CDR3 is TGTGCCAGCAGCTTAGCGCTGGCCGATCAGCCCCAGCATTTT.

The chain carries TRBV20-1 and TRBJ2-1; no reliable D call. Germline V gives CDR1 DFQATT, CDR2 SNEGSKA (reference sequence). The CDR3 covers 11 residues. V gave up 6 bases and J gave up 10 bases, with 13 bases separating them. The CDR3 is CSAPLLGEQFF. In DNA form, the CDR3 reads TGCAGTGCCCCCCTCCTCGGCGAGCAGTTCTTC.

The chain employs TRBV11-2 and TRBJ1-1; D is perhaps TRBD1 (6 bases). CDR3 length: 16 residues. Germline V gives CDR1 SGHAT, CDR2 FQNNGV. V was trimmed by 4 bases and J by 1 base, leaving 16 bases between them. CDR3 DNA sequence: TGTGCCAGCAGCTGGGGGGGCGGGGCCTCGAACACTGAAGCTTTCTTT. This translates into CASSWGGGASNTEAFF.

The rearrangement joins TRBV9 to TRBJ2-5; either TRBD1 or TRBD2 may fit D (5 bases each). Germline values: CDR1 SGDLS, CDR2 YYNGEE. The CDR3 runs 15 residues. Trimming pared 1 base from V and 0 bases from J, leaving 10 bases between. CDR3 region: CASSVSWGYQETQYF. In DNA form, the CDR3 reads TGTGCCAGCAGCGTATCATGGGGGTACCAAGAGACCCAGTACTTC. Supplemented by reference TRBV9 and TRBJ2-5, the full variable domain reads DSGVTQTPKHLITATGQRVTLRCSPRSGDLSVYWYQQSLDQGLQFLIQYYNGEERAKGNILERFSAQQFPDLHSELNLSSLELGDSALYFCASSVSWGYQETQYFGPGTRLLVL.

This clone was observed a few times. This rearrangement joins TRBV7-9 to TRBJ2-7, with TRBD2 identical over 9 bases. From germline, CDR1 is SEHNR and CDR2 FQNEAQ (reference sequence). The CDR3 sequence is 15 residues long. V lost 1 base, J lost 2 bases, and 3 bases stayed unmatched. CDR3 in amino acids: CASSLGLAGTYEQYF. The CDR3 DNA follows: TGTGCCAGCAGCTTAGGGCTAGCGGGGACCTACGAGCAGTACTTC. Combining the CDR3 with reference TRBV7-9 and TRBJ2-7 gives the whole variable domain DTGVSQNPRHKITKRGQNVTFRCDPISEHNRLYWYRQTLGQGPEFLTYFQNEAQLEKSRLLSDRFSAERPKGSFSTLEIQRTEQGDSAMYLCASSLGLAGTYEQYFGPGTRLTVT.

J is TRBJ2-2 and V is TRBV27; D not resolved. This CDR3 spans 14 amino acids. Trimming shortened V by 3 bases and J by 7 bases, and 12 bases separated the two germline ends. The V gene's germline CDR1 is MNHEY and CDR2 SMNVEV (reference sequence). In DNA form, the CDR3 reads TGTGCCAGCAGTTTGGTAATGGGTATCGGGGAGCTGTTTTTT. Translation: CASSLVMGIGELFF.